Listed below are T cell receptor beta chains from one sample, sequenced in a study of blood T cell repertoires in COVID-19. Some clones are missing from TCRdb's copy, which holds only in-frame ones; the method was immunoSEQ multiplex PCR. The sample contains a few hundred thousand clones, about 85% of which appear only once. Sequenced material: peripheral blood. These TCRs come from a man between 60 and 75 years old with acute or convalescent COVID-19. CDR3s include the opening cysteine and the closing phenylalanine or tryptophan. Each record gives: V gene, D gene, clone size, J gene, CDR3 protein, CDR3 DNA. The D gene is left open where the match is weak. Only part of the rows carry a size: once, few, many, or a class if the clone is expanded.

>TRBV2|.|.|TRBJ1-2
CASSHPREGYTF
TGTGCCAGCAGTCACCCCAGGGAAGGCTACACCTTC
>TRBV18|TRBD2|.|TRBJ2-1
CASSESSGRFYNEQFF
TGTGCCAGCTCCGAGTCTAGCGGGAGGTTCTACAATGAGCAGTTCTTC
>TRBV18|TRBD1|.|TRBJ1-2
CASSMDRAYGYTF
TGTGCCAGCTCAATGGACAGGGCTTATGGCTACACCTTC
>TRBV4-1|.|.|TRBJ2-7
CASSQEGGVGFGYEQYF
TGCGCCAGCAGCCAAGAAGGGGGAGTCGGGTTTGGCTACGAGCAGTACTTC
>TRBV3-1/TRBV3-2|.|.|TRBJ2-2
CASSHGGLANTGELFF
TGTGCCAGCAGCCATGGGGGCCTTGCGAACACCGGGGAGCTGTTTTTT
>TRBV2|.|.|TRBJ2-6
CASSGRSGANVLTF
TGTGCCAGCAGTGGGAGGTCTGGGGCCAACGTCCTGACTTTC
>TRBV3-1/TRBV3-2|TRBD2|.|TRBJ2-5
CASSQDQQGLAGGLEETQYF
TGTGCCAGCAGCCAAGATCAGCAAGGGCTAGCGGGGGGCCTTGAAGAGACCCAGTACTTC
>TRBV6-5|TRBD1|once|TRBJ1-6
CASRAGGSGNSPLHF
TGTGCCAGCAGAGCAGGGGGTTCGGGCAATTCACCCCTCCACTTT
>TRBV28|TRBD2|.|TRBJ2-5
CASSLWLAGDQETQYF
TGTGCCAGCAGTTTATGGCTAGCGGGAGACCAAGAGACCCAGTACTTC
>TRBV6-1|TRBD2|once|TRBJ2-3
CASSEDGTSADTQYF
TGTGCCAGCAGTGAAGATGGTACTAGCGCAGATACGCAGTATTTT
>TRBV2|TRBD1|few|TRBJ1-2
CASSGGTGLSGYTF
TGTGCCAGCAGTGGAGGGACAGGGCTGAGCGGCTACACCTTC
>TRBV3-1/TRBV3-2|.|.|TRBJ2-7
CASSQDYPTGARGYEQYF
TGTGCCAGCAGCCAAGATTACCCCACTGGGGCTAGGGGCTACGAGCAGTACTTC
>TRBV6-5|TRBD1|.|TRBJ2-3
CASRRDRGSDTQYF
TGTGCCAGCAGGCGGGACAGGGGCTCAGATACGCAGTATTTT
>TRBV30|TRBD2|.|TRBJ2-3
CAWRGLAGVERTDTQYF
TGTGCCTGGAGGGGACTAGCGGGGGTTGAGCGCACAGATACGCAGTATTTT
>TRBV4-2|TRBD1|.|TRBJ1-3
CASSLRGDRGAGNTIYF
TGTGCCAGCAGCCTCCGTGGGGACAGGGGAGCTGGAAACACCATATATTTT
>TRBV19|TRBD2|once|TRBJ2-1
CASSIQRGGVKDEQFF
TGTGCCAGTAGTATCCAGCGGGGGGGCGTTAAGGATGAGCAGTTCTTC
>TRBV11-3|TRBD1|few|TRBJ2-2
CASSPGTGGTGELFF
TGTGCCAGCAGCCCCGGGACAGGGGGGACCGGGGAGCTGTTTTTT
>TRBV6-5|TRBD2|.|TRBJ2-1
CASSFGSLAGTYEQFF
TGTGCCAGCAGTTTCGGGTCTCTAGCGGGTACTTATGAGCAGTTCTTC
>TRBV19|TRBD1|few|TRBJ2-7
CASSTPGQGSGYEQYF
TGTGCCAGTAGTACACCGGGACAGGGGTCAGGGTACGAGCAGTACTTC
>TRBV27|TRBD2|.|TRBJ2-7
CATGSGGRSYEQYF
TGTGCCACCGGTAGCGGGGGACGCTCCTACGAGCAGTACTTC
>TRBV5-6|.|.|TRBJ1-4
CASSFSVRTKRKLFF
TGTGCCAGCAGCTTTTCTGTCCGGACAAAGCGAAAACTGTTTTTT
>TRBV4-3|.|.|TRBJ2-1
CASSQVSGSGYNEQFF
TGCGCCAGCAGCCAAGTTTCAGGGAGCGGGTACAATGAGCAGTTCTTC
>TRBV6-1|TRBD2|.|TRBJ2-1
CASSQAGARVNEQFF
TGTGCCAGCAGTCAAGCGGGAGCGAGGGTGAATGAGCAGTTCTTC
>TRBV5-1|.|.|TRBJ1-6
CASSLVADSYNSPLHF
TGCGCCAGCAGCTTGGTGGCGGACTCCTATAATTCACCCCTCCACTTT
>TRBV2|TRBD2|.|TRBJ2-7
CASSEGTRVLYEQYF
TGTGCCAGCAGTGAGGGGACTAGAGTTCTCTACGAGCAGTACTTC
>TRBV20-1|TRBD2|once|TRBJ2-2
CSASRDAGVDTGELFF
TGCAGTGCTAGTCGGGATGCGGGAGTCGACACCGGGGAGCTGTTTTTT
>TRBV6-5|TRBD1|.|TRBJ2-7
CASRGDRGAYEQYF
TGTGCCAGCAGAGGGGACAGGGGAGCCTACGAGCAGTACTTC
>TRBV5-1|TRBD1|few|TRBJ2-1
CASSLRFGTGYNEQFF
TGCGCCAGCAGCTTAAGGTTTGGGACAGGGTACAATGAGCAGTTCTTC
>TRBV7-9|.|.|TRBJ1-6
CASRPGLTGSPLHF
TGTGCCAGCAGACCAGGGTTGACTGGTTCACCCCTCCACTTT
>TRBV10-3|TRBD2|once|TRBJ2-1
CATLAGANYNEQFF
TGTGCCACCCTAGCGGGAGCCAACTACAATGAGCAGTTCTTC
>TRBV27|TRBD2|.|TRBJ2-1
CASSLKREFYEQFF
TGTGCCAGCAGTTTGAAGCGGGAGTTCTATGAGCAGTTCTTC
>TRBV11-2|TRBD2|.|TRBJ2-1
CASSGLAGATYNEQFF
TGTGCCAGCAGCGGGTTAGCGGGGGCTACCTACAATGAGCAGTTCTTC
>TRBV6-1|TRBD1|.|TRBJ1-2
CASSDTDRGGYGYTF
TGTGCCAGCAGTGACACGGACAGGGGGGGTTATGGCTACACCTTC
>TRBV19|.|.|TRBJ2-7
CASRQGFSYEQYF
TGTGCCAGTCGGCAGGGATTCTCCTACGAGCAGTACTTC
>TRBV12-3/TRBV12-4|TRBD1|.|TRBJ1-5
CASRGQSHQPQHF
TGTGCCAGCAGGGGACAGAGCCATCAGCCCCAGCATTTT
>TRBV4-2|TRBD2|once|TRBJ2-7
CASSQEVAGLATYEQYF
TGTGCCAGCAGCCAAGAGGTTGCGGGACTAGCCACCTACGAGCAGTACTTC
>TRBV28|.|.|TRBJ1-3
CASSLGGVSSGNTIYF
TGTGCCAGCAGTTTGGGCGGGGTAAGCTCTGGAAACACCATATATTTT
>TRBV11-3|TRBD1|few|TRBJ2-7
CASSSTGVLNEQYF
TGTGCCAGCAGTTCGACAGGGGTTCTAAACGAGCAGTACTTC
>TRBV12-3/TRBV12-4|.|.|TRBJ2-7
CASSFFGREQYF
TGTGCCAGCAGTTTTTTCGGTCGCGAGCAGTACTTC
>TRBV7-2|.|.|TRBJ2-5
CASSWASVETQYF
TGTGCCAGCAGCTGGGCTAGCGTAGAGACCCAGTACTTC
>TRBV3-1/TRBV3-2|TRBD2|.|TRBJ2-7
CASSQQRGGPYEQYF
TGTGCCAGCAGCCAACAGCGGGGGGGCCCCTACGAGCAGTACTTC
>TRBV19|.|.|TRBJ1-5
CASSLRGNQPQHF
TGTGCCAGTAGTCTCAGGGGAAATCAGCCCCAGCATTTT
>TRBV4-3|.|.|TRBJ2-7
CASSQDRSAYEQYF
TGCGCCAGCAGCCAAGATCGGTCTGCCTACGAGCAGTACTTC
>TRBV5-1|TRBD1|.|TRBJ2-1
CASSLRDSPYNEQFF
TGCGCCAGCAGCTTGCGGGACAGCCCTTACAATGAGCAGTTCTTC
>TRBV18|.|.|TRBJ1-4
CASCPIPNEKLFF
TGTGCCAGCTGCCCTATTCCCAATGAAAAACTGTTTTTT
>TRBV18|TRBD2|.|TRBJ2-7
CASSPFSGTSGYEQYF
TGTGCCAGCTCACCATTCTCCGGGACTAGCGGCTACGAGCAGTACTTC
>TRBV30|.|once|TRBJ1-3
CAWNSRETAGNTIYF
TGTGCCTGGAATTCCAGGGAAACTGCTGGAAACACCATATATTTT
>TRBV29-1|.|.|TRBJ1-1
CSVVPTRNTEAFF
TGCAGCGTTGTGCCGACTCGGAACACTGAAGCTTTCTTT
>TRBV23-1|TRBD1|.|TRBJ2-2
CASSPPARDRGPNGELFF
TGCGCCAGCAGTCCCCCCGCCCGGGACAGGGGGCCGAACGGGGAGCTGTTTTTT
>TRBV4-3|TRBD1|.|TRBJ2-7
CASSLFHQQGISYEQYF
TGCGCCAGCAGCCTTTTTCATCAACAGGGGATTTCGTACGAGCAGTACTTC
>TRBV6-5|TRBD1|few|TRBJ1-2
CASRGQGGDYGYTF
TGTGCCAGCAGGGGACAGGGTGGGGACTATGGCTACACCTTC
>TRBV19|.|.|TRBJ2-5
CASSMGGLEETQYF
TGTGCCAGTAGTATGGGAGGCCTGGAAGAGACCCAGTACTTC
>TRBV2|TRBD1|.|TRBJ1-4
CASAWDSNEKLFF
TGTGCCAGCGCTTGGGACAGTAATGAAAAACTGTTTTTT
>TRBV9|TRBD2|.|TRBJ2-7
CASSVVRSSGRGVYEQYF
TGTGCCAGCAGCGTAGTTCGGAGCAGCGGGAGGGGGGTCTACGAGCAGTACTTC
>TRBV6-2/TRBV6-3|TRBD1|.|TRBJ2-3
CASSPFGQATDTQYF
TGTGCCAGCAGTCCCTTCGGACAGGCCACAGATACGCAGTATTTT